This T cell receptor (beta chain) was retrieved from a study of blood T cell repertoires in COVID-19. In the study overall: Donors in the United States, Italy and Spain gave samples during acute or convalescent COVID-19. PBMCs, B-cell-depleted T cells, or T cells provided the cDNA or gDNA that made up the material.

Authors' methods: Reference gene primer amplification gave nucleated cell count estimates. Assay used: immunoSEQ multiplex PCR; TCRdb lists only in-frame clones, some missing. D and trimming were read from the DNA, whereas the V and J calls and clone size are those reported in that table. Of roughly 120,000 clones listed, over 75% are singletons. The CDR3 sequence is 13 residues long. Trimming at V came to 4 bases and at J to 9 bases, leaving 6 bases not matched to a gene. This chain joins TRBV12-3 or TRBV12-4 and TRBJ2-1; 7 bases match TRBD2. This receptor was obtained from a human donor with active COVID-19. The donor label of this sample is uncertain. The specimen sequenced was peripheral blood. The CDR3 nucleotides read TGTGCCAGCAGTTACCGACTAGCAGGTGAGCAGTTCTTC. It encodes CASSYRLAGEQFF.